This T cell receptor beta chain stems from a study of regulatory T cells in long-lasting Graves disease. Across the whole study: Over 5 years on antithyroid drugs plus positive TSH receptor antibodies marked Graves' disease as persistent. Study observations and caveats: Gene preferences differed: TRBV28, TRBJ1-2, TRBJ2-5 in persistent cases.

The CDR3 runs 15 residues. The germline V gene has CDR1 SGHAT and CDR2 FQNNGV. Trimming shortened V by 5 bases and J by 5 bases, and 18 bases separated the two germline ends. A few counts support this clonotype. The antigen is not known. Time point defined: persistent/refractory GD, antithyroid drugs over 5 years with positive TRAb. The authors made the TCR library using RNA they extracted from PBMCs. Approximately 9-milliliter peripheral blood samples went into EDTA tubes. The authors built TCR beta libraries using iRepertoire HTBI primers and Arm-PCR of CDR3 regions. TCRdb independently ran MiXCR on the multiplex PCR reads; one entry per CDR3 protein. The data show 650,000 to 700,000 distinct CDR3 sequences, 25% to 35% seen once.

The receptor's source is a female donor with Graves disease. Sequences were derived from peripheral blood mononuclear cells (PBMCs), sampled when the disease was refractory, from a patient treated with antithyroid drugs. V is TRBV11-2 and J is TRBJ1-1, with a weak D call TRBD1 (6 bases). CDR3 bases: TGTGCCAGCAGCGCTTCTACAGGGATTGAGACTGAAGCTTTCTTT. This encodes CASSASTGIETEAFF.